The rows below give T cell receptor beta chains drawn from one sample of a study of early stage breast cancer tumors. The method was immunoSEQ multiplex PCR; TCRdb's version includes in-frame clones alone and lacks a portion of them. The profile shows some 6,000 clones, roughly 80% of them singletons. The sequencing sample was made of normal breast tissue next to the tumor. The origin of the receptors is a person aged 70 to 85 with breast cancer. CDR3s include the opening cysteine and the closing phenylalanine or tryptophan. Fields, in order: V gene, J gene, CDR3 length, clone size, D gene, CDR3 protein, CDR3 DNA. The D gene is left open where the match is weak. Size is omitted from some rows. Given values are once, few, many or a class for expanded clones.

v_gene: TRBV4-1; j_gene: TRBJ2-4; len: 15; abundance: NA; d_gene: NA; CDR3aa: CASSPELDFRNIQYF; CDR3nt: TGCGCCAGCAGCCCCGAACTCGATTTTCGCAACATTCAGTACTTC
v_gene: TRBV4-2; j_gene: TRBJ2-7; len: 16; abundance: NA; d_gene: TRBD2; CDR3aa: CASSQEGGTSEYEQYF; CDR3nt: TGTGCCAGCAGCCAAGAGGGGGGGACTAGCGAGTACGAGCAGTACTTC
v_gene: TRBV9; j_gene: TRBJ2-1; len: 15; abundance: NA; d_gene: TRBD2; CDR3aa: CASSAGGITYNEQFF; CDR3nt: TGTGCCAGCTCCGCGGGGGGGATTACCTACAATGAGCAGTTCTTC
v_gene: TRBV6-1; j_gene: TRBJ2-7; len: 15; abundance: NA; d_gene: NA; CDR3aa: CASSELRGPRYEQYF; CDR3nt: TGTGCCAGCAGTGAGTTAAGGGGTCCGCGCTACGAGCAGTACTTC
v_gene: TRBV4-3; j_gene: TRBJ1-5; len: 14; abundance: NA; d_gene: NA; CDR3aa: CASSQGSSNQPQHF; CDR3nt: TGCGCCAGCAGCCAAGGCAGTAGCAATCAGCCCCAGCATTTT
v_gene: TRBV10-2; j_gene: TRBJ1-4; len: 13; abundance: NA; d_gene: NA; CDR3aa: CASRSPAYEKLFF; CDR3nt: TGCGCCAGCAGGTCCCCAGCGTATGAAAAACTGTTTTTT
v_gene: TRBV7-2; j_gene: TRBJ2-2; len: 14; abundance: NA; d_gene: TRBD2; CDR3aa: CASRRGANTGELFF; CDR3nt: TGTGCCAGCAGGCGGGGGGCCAACACCGGGGAGCTGTTTTTT
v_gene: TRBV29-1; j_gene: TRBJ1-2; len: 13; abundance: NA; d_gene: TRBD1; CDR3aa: CSVEQGAQDGYTF; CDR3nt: TGCAGCGTTGAACAGGGGGCGCAGGATGGCTACACCTTC
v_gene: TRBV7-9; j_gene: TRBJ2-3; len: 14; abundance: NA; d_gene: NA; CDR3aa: CASSLGGAQDTQYF; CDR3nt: TGTGCCAGCAGCTTAGGCGGGGCCCAGGATACGCAGTATTTT
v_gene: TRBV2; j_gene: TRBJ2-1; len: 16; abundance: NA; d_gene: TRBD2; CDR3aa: CASRELAGGAWNEQFF; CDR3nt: TGTGCCAGCAGGGAACTAGCGGGGGGGGCGTGGAATGAGCAGTTCTTC
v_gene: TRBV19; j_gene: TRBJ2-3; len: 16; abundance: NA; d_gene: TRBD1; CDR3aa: CASSWDRGVGLDTQYF; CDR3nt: TGTGCCAGTAGCTGGGACAGGGGGGTAGGTTTAGATACGCAGTATTTT
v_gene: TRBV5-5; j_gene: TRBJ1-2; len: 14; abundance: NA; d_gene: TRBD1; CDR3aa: CASSFVSGGDGYTF; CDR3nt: TGTGCCAGCAGCTTTGTCTCAGGGGGAGACGGCTACACCTTC
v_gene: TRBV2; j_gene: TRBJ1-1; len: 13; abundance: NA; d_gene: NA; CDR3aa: CASSVQGYTEAFF; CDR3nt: TGTGCCAGCAGCGTTCAGGGATACACTGAAGCTTTCTTT
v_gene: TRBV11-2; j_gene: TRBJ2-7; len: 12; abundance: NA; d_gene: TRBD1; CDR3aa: CASKGYGTGKYF; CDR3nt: TGTGCCAGCAAGGGCTACGGGACAGGGAAATACTTC
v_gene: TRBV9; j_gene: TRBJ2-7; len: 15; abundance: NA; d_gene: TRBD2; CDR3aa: CASSVELAGTYEQYF; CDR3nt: TGTGCCAGCAGCGTAGAACTAGCGGGGACCTACGAGCAGTACTTC
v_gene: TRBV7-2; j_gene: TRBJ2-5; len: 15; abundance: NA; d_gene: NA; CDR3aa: CASNSMGHSQETQYF; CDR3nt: TGTGCCAGCAACTCTATGGGGCACTCTCAAGAGACCCAGTACTTC
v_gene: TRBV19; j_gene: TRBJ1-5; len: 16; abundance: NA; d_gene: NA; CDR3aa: CASSISSPQANQPQHF; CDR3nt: TGTGCCAGTAGTATAAGTTCCCCTCAAGCCAATCAGCCCCAGCATTTT
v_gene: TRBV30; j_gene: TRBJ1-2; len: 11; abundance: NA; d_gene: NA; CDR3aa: CAEDSFYGYTF; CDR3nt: TGTGCCGAGGACAGCTTCTATGGCTACACCTTC
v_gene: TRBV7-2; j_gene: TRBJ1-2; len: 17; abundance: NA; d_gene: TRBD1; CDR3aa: CASSSMGQGARGYGYTF; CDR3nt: TGTGCCAGCAGCTCGATGGGACAGGGGGCGCGTGGCTATGGCTACACCTTC
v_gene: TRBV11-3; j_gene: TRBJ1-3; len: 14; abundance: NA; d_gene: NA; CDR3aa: CASSPGFSGNTIYF; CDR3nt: TGTGCCAGCAGCCCAGGGTTCTCTGGAAACACCATATATTTT
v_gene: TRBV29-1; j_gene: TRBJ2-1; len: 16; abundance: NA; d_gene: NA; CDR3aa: CSVEDPGRSSYNEQFF; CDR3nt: TGCAGCGTTGAAGATCCGGGGAGGAGCTCCTACAATGAGCAGTTCTTC
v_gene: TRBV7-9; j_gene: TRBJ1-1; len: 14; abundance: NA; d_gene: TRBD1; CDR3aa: CASSLDRTGGLGFF; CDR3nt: TGTGCCAGCAGCTTAGACCGGACAGGGGGCTTAGGGTTCTTT
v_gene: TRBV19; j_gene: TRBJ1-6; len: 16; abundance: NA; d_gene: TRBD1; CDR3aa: CASSIGETGGRSPLHF; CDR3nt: TGTGCCAGTAGTATAGGAGAGACAGGGGGCAGATCACCCCTCCACTTT
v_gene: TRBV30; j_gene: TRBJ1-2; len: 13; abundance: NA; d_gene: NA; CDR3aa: CAWSAGQGRDYTF; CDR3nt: TGTGCCTGGAGTGCGGGGCAGGGGAGGGACTACACCTTC
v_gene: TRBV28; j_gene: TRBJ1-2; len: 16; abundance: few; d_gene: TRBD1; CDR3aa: CASSLSPGGGDYGYTF; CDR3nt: TGTGCCAGCAGCCTTTCTCCAGGGGGCGGAGACTATGGCTACACCTTC
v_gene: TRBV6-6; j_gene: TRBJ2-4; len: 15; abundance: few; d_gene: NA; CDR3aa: CASRTAGLAKNIQYF; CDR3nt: TGTGCCAGCAGAACAGCAGGGTTAGCCAAAAACATTCAGTACTTC
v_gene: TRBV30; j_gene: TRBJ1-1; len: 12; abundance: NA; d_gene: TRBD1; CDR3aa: CAWSLGQGTAFF; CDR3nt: TGTGCCTGGAGTTTAGGACAGGGGACAGCTTTCTTT
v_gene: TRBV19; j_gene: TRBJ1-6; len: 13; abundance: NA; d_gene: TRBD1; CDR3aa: CASRGQGVSPLHF; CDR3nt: TGTGCCAGTAGGGGACAGGGAGTCTCACCCCTCCACTTT
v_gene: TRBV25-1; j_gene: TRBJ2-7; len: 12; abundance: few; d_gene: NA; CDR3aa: CASSEASYEQYF; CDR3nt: TGTGCCAGCAGTGAGGCTAGCTACGAGCAGTACTTC
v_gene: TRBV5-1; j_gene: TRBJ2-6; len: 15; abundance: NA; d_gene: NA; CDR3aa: CASSLALSGANVLTF; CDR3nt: TGCGCCAGCAGCTTGGCTCTCTCTGGGGCCAACGTCCTGACTTTC
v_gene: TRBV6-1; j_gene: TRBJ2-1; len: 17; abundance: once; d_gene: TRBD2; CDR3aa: CASSEPALAGGYNEQFF; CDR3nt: TGTGCCAGCAGTGAACCCGCCCTAGCGGGAGGGTACAATGAGCAGTTCTTC
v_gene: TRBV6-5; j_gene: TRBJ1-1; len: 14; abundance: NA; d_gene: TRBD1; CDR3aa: CASSYGTGDAEAFF; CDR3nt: TGTGCCAGCAGTTATGGGACAGGGGACGCTGAAGCTTTCTTT
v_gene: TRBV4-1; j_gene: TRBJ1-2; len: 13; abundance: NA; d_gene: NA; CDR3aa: CASSQDLGLGYTF; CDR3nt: TGCGCCAGCAGCCAAGATCTTGGGCTGGGCTACACCTTC
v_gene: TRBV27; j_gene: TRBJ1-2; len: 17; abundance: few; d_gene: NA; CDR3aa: CASSPPPARADTYGYTF; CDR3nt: TGTGCCAGCAGTCCTCCTCCCGCCAGGGCGGATACCTATGGCTACACCTTC
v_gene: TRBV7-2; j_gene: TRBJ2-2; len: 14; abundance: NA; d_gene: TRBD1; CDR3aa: CASSLGQGTGELFF; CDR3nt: TGTGCCAGCAGCCTAGGACAGGGAACCGGGGAGCTGTTTTTT
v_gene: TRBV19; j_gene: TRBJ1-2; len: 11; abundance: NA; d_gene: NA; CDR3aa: CASSTGYGYTF; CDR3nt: TGTGCCAGTAGTACGGGGTATGGCTACACCTTC
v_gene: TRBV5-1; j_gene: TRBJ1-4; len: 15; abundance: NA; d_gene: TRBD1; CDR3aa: CASSFGEGAYEKLFF; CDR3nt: TGCGCCAGCAGCTTCGGCGAGGGGGCCTATGAAAAACTGTTTTTT
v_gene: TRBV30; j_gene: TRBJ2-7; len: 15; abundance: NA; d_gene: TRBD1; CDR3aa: CAWRGRQGSGYEQYF; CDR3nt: TGTGCCTGGAGGGGAAGACAGGGGTCGGGCTACGAGCAGTACTTC
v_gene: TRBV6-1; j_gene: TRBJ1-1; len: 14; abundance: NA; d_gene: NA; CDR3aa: CASSSTGRDTEAFF; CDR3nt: TGTGCCAGCAGTTCTACAGGCAGGGACACTGAAGCTTTCTTT
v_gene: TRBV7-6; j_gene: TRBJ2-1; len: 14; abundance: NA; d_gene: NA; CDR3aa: CASSSGQYNNEQFF; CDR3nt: TGTGCCAGCAGTTCGGGACAATATAACAATGAGCAGTTCTTC
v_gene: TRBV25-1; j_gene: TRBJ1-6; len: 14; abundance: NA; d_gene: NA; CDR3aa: CASSDPGYNSPLHF; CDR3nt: TGTGCCAGCAGTGACCCGGGGTATAATTCACCCCTCCACTTT
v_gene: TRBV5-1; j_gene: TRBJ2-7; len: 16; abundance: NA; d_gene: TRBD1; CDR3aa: CASSYRMAGQGYEQYF; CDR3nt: TGCGCCAGCAGCTACCGAATGGCGGGACAGGGCTACGAGCAGTACTTC
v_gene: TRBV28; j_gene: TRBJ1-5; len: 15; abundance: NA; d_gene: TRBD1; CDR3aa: CASSIRTGGLQPQHF; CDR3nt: TGTGCCAGCAGCATTAGGACAGGGGGCCTTCAGCCCCAGCATTTT
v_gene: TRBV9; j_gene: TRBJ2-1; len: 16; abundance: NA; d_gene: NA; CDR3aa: CASSAPGSAARGEQFF; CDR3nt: TGTGCCAGCAGCGCGCCCGGTTCAGCCGCTCGGGGTGAGCAGTTCTTC
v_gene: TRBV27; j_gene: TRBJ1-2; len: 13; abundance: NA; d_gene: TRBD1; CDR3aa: CASSATGLVGYTF; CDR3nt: TGTGCCAGCAGTGCGACAGGGCTCGTGGGCTACACCTTC